This TCR beta chain was identified during a study of beta chain features in type 1 diabetes. Study-level findings and limits: Any HLA effect on TCRB rearrangement was left unresolved by small sub-analyses. Researchers cautioned that cDNA sequencing could over-represent cells with high TCR expression. Moderate but significant shortening of TCRB CDR3s was recorded in all four CD4+ subsets from Type 1 diabetes patients.

Every bit of the isolated RNA underwent reverse transcription, so sequencing read expressed TCRB transcripts. Measured with immunoSEQ multiplex PCR; TCRdb has only the in-frame clones, and not every one. The sample has some 17,000 clones; 55% to 75% are singletons. Cell sorting via CD45RO/CCR7/CD25/CD127/CD95/CD27 was performed to obtain CD4+ naive, central memory, regulatory and stem cell-like memory cells. A note on this clone: The antigen is undetermined.

This clonotype was obtained from a young man with type 1 diabetes. The source material was stem cell memory CD4+ T cells from blood.

CDR3 sequence: CASSVQGGRETQYF. The CDR3 DNA reads TGTGCCAGCAGCGTACAGGGGGGCCGGGAGACCCAGTACTTC. The chain is built from TRBV9 and TRBJ2-5; D perhaps matches TRBD1 (7 bases). The CDR3 contains 14 residues. In germline, CDR1 is SGDLS, CDR2 YYNGEE. Trimming took 1 base from V and 5 from J, leaving 12 bases between them.